The entry below describes one TCR beta chain. The sample belongs to a study of radiation and T cells in renal cell carcinoma. As for time point: blood 2 weeks post-SBRT. As for treatment: 15 Gy SBRT to primary tumor, nephrectomy 4 weeks later. Sequencing was performed with immunoSEQ multiplex PCR; in TCRdb, only in-frame clones are kept and a portion is missing. Of about 120,000 clones in the sample, around 81% were seen once. Germline-derived CDR1 and CDR2 are SGDLS and YYNGEE. This CDR3 spans 14 amino acids. Deletions cut 4 bases from V and 0 bases from J, with 11 bases between. This TCR was recovered from a man aged 45 to 65 with renal cell carcinoma. The chain joins TRBV9 to TRBJ2-7, with D possibly being TRBD2 (6 bases). Sample: blood, taken from a patient whose treatment included radiotherapy and nephrectomy. Here the CDR3 DNA reads TGTGCCAGCAGCAGGGGACTCAGCTCCTACGAGCAGTACTTC. It specifies CASSRGLSSYEQYF.